The entry below gives a single T cell receptor beta chain sequence along with its context. What it binds is not known. One end of the junction is discordant with germline, which a read error may explain. This specimen belongs to a study of tumor-infiltrating lymphocytes in primary liver carcinoma. Study-level background: The patients included men and women who were aged 30 to 69 years.

Looked up from germline, CDR1 is LGHNA and CDR2 is YNFKEQ. The CDR3 runs to 16 residues. Using a constant-region primer together with ProtoScript II reverse transcriptase, TCR beta cDNA was made from 450 to 600 ng of total RNA. Three-round nested multiplex PCR performed with slightly modified ARM-PCR produced the TCR beta libraries. Two initial PCR rounds of about 10 cycles each paired TRBV1-TRBV30 forward primers with a C-beta reverse primer. TCRdb reanalysed the multiplex PCR reads using MiXCR and keeps one entry per CDR3 protein. The table lists about 110,000 distinct CDR3 sequences, about 68% of them singletons. The study, taken as a whole, reports: Compared with tumor region pairs, tumor-adjacent and tumor-blood pairs overlapped less. It was observed that only about 7.5-25% of the top clones appeared in every one of the five tumor regions.

From unsorted bulk tissue weighing roughly 18-30 mg, DNA and RNA were co-extracted. Patients had chronic HBV infection and were treatment-naive. The sample taken for sequencing was liver tumor tissue from sampling region 1. Subset in this sample: tumor region T1, superior pole. The chain carries TRBV4-2 and TRBJ2-7, with a weak D call TRBD2 (5 bases). This TCR was recovered from a woman in her sixties or seventies with primary liver carcinoma and hepatitis B virus infection. The CDR3 reads CVSSQSQRETAYEQYF. CDR3 in DNA: TGTGTCAGCAGCCAGTCCCAGAGGGAGACTGCCTACGAGCAGTACTTC.